This TCR beta chain was recovered during a study of beta chain features in type 1 diabetes. Notes on the study in general: An over-representation of cells with high TCR expression could result from cDNA sequencing.

As every portion of the isolated RNA was reverse transcribed, the sequencing read expressed TCRB transcripts. This table comes from immunoSEQ multiplex PCR, and its TCRdb copy is limited to in-frame clones, with some not included. The sample has 900,000 or so clones, 15% to 20% seen once. With regard to this clone: Its antigen is as yet unknown.

The length of the CDR3 is 15 residues. Trimming pared 2 bases from V and 3 bases from J, leaving 13 bases between. Germline V gives CDR1 SEHNR, CDR2 FQNEAQ (reference sequence). The chain employs TRBV7-9 and TRBJ2-5; D might be TRBD2 (6 bases). The sequencing input was naive CD4+ T cells from blood. This sequence was found in a woman younger than 30 in good health. CDR3 amino acids: CASSLMLRGKETQYF. CDR3 DNA: TGTGCCAGCAGCTTAATGCTGCGGGGAAAAGAGACCCAGTACTTC.